Below are 30 T cell receptor beta chains sequenced from a single sample in a study of blood T cell repertoires in COVID-19 (dated by TCRdb to the early 2020s). Library construction relied on the immunoSEQ multiplex PCR assay. Not all clones reach the TCRdb copy of this immuneACCESS table, which keeps in-frame sequences only. Checked studies attribute under half of the gap to unresolved V genes and leave the rest unexplained. The sample table contains 90,000 to 150,000 clones; only one count was recorded for more than 80% of them. The top ten clonotypes cover about 10% of the sample. The specimen sequenced was peripheral blood. The origin of the receptors is a human donor in a cohort sampled during active COVID-19.

This clone was picked up a small number of times. The V and J genes are TRBV19 and TRBJ2-7; 8 bases match TRBD1. The V and J ends lost 2 bases and 6 bases, in that order; junction bases with no gene match: 9. The length of the CDR3 is 15 residues. The germline V gene has CDR1 LNHDA and CDR2 SQIVND (reference sequence). The CDR3 protein is CASSIYTGQGSEQYF. The DNA of the CDR3 is TGTGCCAGTAGTATATATACCGGACAGGGATCCGAGCAGTACTTC.

The chain has TRBV5-4 and TRBJ2-7, with TRBD2 as a possible D gene (5 bases). This CDR3 is built from 14 residues. Germline loops: CDR1 SGHNT, CDR2 YYREEE (reference sequence). Trimming removed 8 bases from V and 5 bases from J, with 20 bases in between. The CDR3 is CASGSGDLAHEQYF. The DNA of the CDR3 is TGTGCCAGTGGGAGCGGTGATCTAGCTCACGAGCAGTACTTC.

The chain recombines TRBV19 with TRBJ2-5, with 7 bases matching TRBD1. CDR3 size: 14 residues. V lost 9 bases, J lost 0 bases, and 7 bases stayed unmatched. Germline V CDR1 and CDR2: LNHDA, SQIVND (reference sequence). The CDR3 region has the DNA TGTGCCAGCAAACACAGGGGCAACCAAGAGACCCAGTACTTC. Translating it yields CASKHRGNQETQYF.

This chain uses TRBV28 with TRBJ1-5; 8 positions match TRBD1. The CDR3 runs to 17 residues. Per the germline V gene, CDR1 is MDHEN and CDR2 is SYDVKM. J was trimmed by 0 bases and V by 3 bases; bases with no gene match: 7. The CDR3 is CASSFRTGRYSNQPQHF. The CDR3 DNA is TGTGCCAGCAGTTTCCGGACAGGGCGATATAGCAATCAGCCCCAGCATTTT.

This CDR3 is CASSQGTGLNEKLFF. For the CDR3, the DNA is TGTGCCAGCAGCCAAGGGACAGGGTTAAATGAAAAACTGTTTTTT. The chain recombines TRBV3-1 (or the pseudogene TRBV3-2) with TRBJ1-4, with 8 bases that match TRBD1. Trimming took 1 base from V and 5 from J; bases not matched to a gene: 3. CDR1 is LGHDT, CDR2 YNNKEL, per germline (reference sequence). The CDR3 is 15 residues long.

This chain links TRBV4-3 with TRBJ1-4, with a weak D call TRBD1 (5 bases). The CDR3 runs to 13 residues. Germline CDR1 LGHNA, CDR2 YSLEER. With 1 base removed from V and 8 bases from J, the gap between germline ends came to 8 bases. The CDR3 DNA follows: TGCGCCAGCAGCCAAGGGGAGGGGGAAAAACTGTTTTTT. This gives the protein CASSQGEGEKLFF.

This clone came up a few times. The chain joins TRBV5-5 to TRBJ1-1; 7 nucleotides agree with TRBD1. The J segment lost 4 bases and the V segment lost 6 bases, leaving 9 bases of the junction unmatched. Germline CDR1 and CDR2: SGHKS and YYEKEE (reference sequence). The CDR3 consists of 14 residues. CDR3 DNA: TGTGCCAGCACCCCAATGACAGGGATCACTGAAGCTTTCTTT. It yields the protein CASTPMTGITEAFF.

The table lists this clone with a count of one. The chain uses TRBV10-3 and TRBJ2-3; D gene ambiguous. The germline V and J ends were trimmed by 2 bases and 1 base, with 10 bases remaining between them. Germline CDR1 is ENHRY and CDR2 is SYGVKD. The CDR3 contains 15 residues. The CDR3: CAISETNRGTDTQYF. The CDR3 bases are TGTGCCATCAGTGAGACCAACCGAGGCACAGATACGCAGTATTTT.

This chain joins TRBV6-5 and TRBJ1-1; 8 bases agree with TRBD1. Unmatched junction bases numbered 4, after V lost 5 bases and J lost 8 bases. The germline CDR1 and CDR2 sequences are MNHEY and SVGAGI. This CDR3 region has 12 residues. In DNA, the CDR3 is TGTGCCAGCAGTCACAGGGGGGGAGAAGCTTTCTTT. This gives the protein CASSHRGGEAFF.

The chain recombines TRBV12-3 or TRBV12-4 with TRBJ1-5; TRBD1 is a possible D gene (5 bases). Deletions cut 3 bases from V and 3 bases from J, with 6 bases between. This CDR3 contains 13 residues. CDR3 loop: CASSLTDNQPQHF. CDR3 coding DNA: TGTGCCAGCAGTTTGACAGACAATCAGCCCCAGCATTTT.

This rearrangement joins TRBV3-1 (or the pseudogene TRBV3-2) to TRBJ2-7, with a tentative D call TRBD1 (5 bases). Germline CDR1 is LGHDT and CDR2 is YNNKEL (reference sequence). Trimming removed 7 bases from V and 3 bases from J, with 7 bases in between. The CDR3 contains 11 residues. The CDR3 reads CASKQVYEQYF. In nucleotides, the CDR3 is TGTGCCAGCAAACAGGTCTACGAGCAGTACTTC.

V is TRBV19 and J is TRBJ2-1; D not certain. Deletions cut 3 bases from V and 0 bases from J, with 9 bases between. Germline CDR1 is LNHDA and CDR2 is SQIVND (reference sequence). The length of the CDR3 is 15 residues. Here the CDR3 DNA reads TGTGCCAGTAGTATCGATCCTAGCTCCTACAATGAGCAGTTCTTC. It codes for CASSIDPSSYNEQFF.

The chain is built from TRBV30 and TRBJ1-1; TRBD1 matches at 9 bases. Germline V gene sequence: CDR1 GTSNPN, CDR2 SVGIG (reference sequence). The CDR3 is 14 residues long. Unmatched junction bases numbered 4, after V lost 2 bases and J lost 3 bases. Written as DNA, the CDR3 is TGTGCCTGGAGTTCCGGACAGGGGCACACTGAAGCTTTCTTT. Protein product: CAWSSGQGHTEAFF. The full variable domain, in which reference TRBV30 and TRBJ1-1 provide the parts outside the CDR3, is SQTIHQWPATLVQPVGSPLSLECTVEGTSNPNLYWYRQAAGRGLQLLFYSVGIGQISSEVPQNLSASRPQDRQFILSSKKLLLSDSGFYLCAWSSGQGHTEAFFGQGTRLTVV.

This chain connects TRBV9 to TRBJ1-4; D perhaps matches TRBD1 (6 bases). CDR1 is SGDLS and CDR2 is YYNGEE in the germline V gene. The CDR3 extends over 15 amino acids. The V gene lost 0 bases and the J gene lost 3 bases, with 9 bases spanning the gap. The CDR3 loop reads CASSVGGGSNEKLFF. The CDR3 bases are TGTGCCAGCAGCGTAGGTGGGGGCTCTAATGAAAAACTGTTTTTT.

This sequence joins TRBV6-5 and TRBJ1-6; 7 bases line up with TRBD1. The CDR3 has 12 amino acids. V shed 6 bases, J shed 10 bases, and the junction held 3 bases outside the gene matches. Germline CDR1 is MNHEY and CDR2 is SVGAGI. The CDR3 DNA reads as TGTGCCAGCAGACAGGGGAACTCACCCCTCCACTTT. Its translation is CASRQGNSPLHF.

This clone has only one observation. This chain links TRBV3-1 (or the pseudogene TRBV3-2) with TRBJ2-7; D uncertain. This CDR3 has 13 amino acids. CDR1 and CDR2 from the germline V gene are LGHDT and YNNKEL (reference sequence). Deletions cut 3 bases from V and 2 bases from J, with 8 bases between. This CDR3 is CASSHSLPYEQYF. For the CDR3, the DNA is TGTGCCAGCAGCCACTCCCTACCCTACGAGCAGTACTTC.

The gene calls are TRBV4-2 and TRBJ1-5, with 9 bases fitting TRBD1. J lost 5 bases, V lost 1 base, and 3 bases had no gene match. The germline V gene has CDR1 LGHNA and CDR2 YNFKEQ. This CDR3 is 15 amino acids long. CDR3 sequence (DNA): TGTGCCAGCAGCCAAGGGGGACAGGGTGATCAGCCCCAGCATTTT. This codes for CASSQGGQGDQPQHF.

This clone was seen a few times. The chain combines TRBV19 with TRBJ1-5, with 9 bases identical to TRBD1. Germline-derived CDR1 and CDR2 are LNHDA and SQIVND (reference sequence). The CDR3 consists of 14 residues. V gave up 5 bases and J gave up 10 bases; unmatched junction bases: 9. CDR3: CASSAGTGTPPQHF. DNA for the CDR3: TGTGCCAGTAGTGCCGGGACAGGGACCCCCCCCCAGCATTTT.

The sample holds one count of this clone. The CDR3 DNA is TGTGCCAGCAGCTTAAGGTATAGCGGGGGGGCTGGCGGGGAGCTGTTTTTT. Protein sequence: CASSLRYSGGAGGELFF. The rearrangement joins TRBV7-9 to TRBJ2-2; 11 bases map to TRBD2. The CDR3 covers 17 residues. With V trimmed by 2 bases and J by 7 bases, 9 bases remained unmatched. Looked up from germline, CDR1 is SEHNR and CDR2 is FQNEAQ (reference sequence). The full variable domain, rest sourced from reference TRBV7-9 and TRBJ2-2, is DTGVSQNPRHKITKRGQNVTFRCDPISEHNRLYWYRQTLGQGPEFLTYFQNEAQLEKSRLLSDRFSAERPKGSFSTLEIQRTEQGDSAMYLCASSLRYSGGAGGELFFGEGSRLTVL.

V is TRBV3-1 (or the pseudogene TRBV3-2) and J is TRBJ2-1, with 12 bases identical to TRBD2. J lost 7 bases, V lost 0 bases, and 7 bases had no gene match. Germline V gene data show CDR1 as LGHDT and CDR2 as YNNKEL (reference sequence). The CDR3 consists of 17 residues. The CDR3, as DNA: TGTGCCAGCAGCCAAGAGGGGCTAGCGGGGGGGAGGAATGAGCAGTTCTTC. Its protein is CASSQEGLAGGRNEQFF.

J is TRBJ1-2 and V is TRBV5-5; D gene ambiguous. The germline gives CDR1 SGHKS, CDR2 YYEKEE (reference sequence). CDR3 size: 17 residues. Trimming pared 2 bases from V and 5 bases from J, leaving 22 bases between. As DNA, the CDR3 is TGTGCCAGCAGCTTTGGGCCGGAGGCGGGGAACTCATATGGCTACACCTTC. This sequence encodes CASSFGPEAGNSYGYTF.

The chain uses TRBV28 and TRBJ2-7; D is possibly TRBD2 (6 bases). Trimming took off 6 bases at V and 3 bases at J, with 12 bases between the two ends. Germline loops: CDR1 MDHEN, CDR2 SYDVKM. The CDR3 is made up of 13 amino acids. For the CDR3, the DNA is TGTGCCAGCAGACTACGGGAGCTCTACGAGCAGTACTTC. As protein: CASRLRELYEQYF.

The genes are TRBV5-4 and TRBJ1-1, with 8 bases matching TRBD1. This CDR3 has 16 amino acids. CDR1 is SGHNT, CDR2 YYREEE, per germline (reference sequence). J was trimmed by 1 base and V by 6 bases; bases with no gene match: 11. The CDR3 here is CASNKKLTGGNTEAFF. CDR3 bases: TGTGCCAGCAACAAAAAACTTACAGGGGGGAACACTGAAGCTTTCTTT.

This sequence joins TRBV6-5 and TRBJ1-6, with D perhaps matching TRBD1 (5 bases). This CDR3 contains 15 residues. Germline assignment: CDR1 MNHEY and CDR2 SVGAGI. V was cut by 5 bases and J by 7 bases, with 15 bases left in between. For the CDR3, the DNA is TGTGCCAGCAGTATTGGACACCAAGGGAATTCACCCCTCCACTTT. Residues: CASSIGHQGNSPLHF.

The chain combines TRBV4-3 with TRBJ1-2; D remains unclear. The germline V gene has CDR1 LGHNA and CDR2 YSLEER. The V and J ends lost 0 bases and 4 bases respectively, with 15 bases between them. The CDR3 runs 16 residues. The DNA of the CDR3 is TGCGCCAGCAGCCAAGATCAGGCGATCGAGATCTATGGCTACACCTTC. Its translation is CASSQDQAIEIYGYTF.

There are many counts of this clone. J is TRBJ1-5 and V is TRBV19; D remains unclear. V lost 4 bases, J lost 5 bases, and 9 bases lay in between. The CDR3 loop spans 13 amino acids. The germline V gene encodes CDR1 LNHDA and CDR2 SQIVND (reference sequence). As DNA, the CDR3 is TGTGCCAGTAGTAGTCAGGAGGATCAGCCCCAGCATTTT. It codes for CASSSQEDQPQHF.

V usage is TRBV5-1 and J usage is TRBJ1-1; TRBD1 matches 8 bases. Trimming at V came to 5 bases and at J to 7 bases, leaving 7 bases not matched to a gene. The length of the CDR3 is 13 residues. CDR1 is SGHRS and CDR2 is YFSETQ in the germline V gene. The CDR3 protein is CASSTTGTGEAFF. In DNA, the CDR3 is TGCGCCAGCAGTACCACCGGGACAGGTGAAGCTTTCTTT.

The CDR3 DNA sequence: TGCGCCAGCAGCCAAGACCCCCGCCTAGGGCGGGGGGGCGAGTATACGCAGTATTTT. It encodes CASSQDPRLGRGGEYTQYF. The V and J genes are TRBV4-1 and TRBJ2-3; 9 bases map to TRBD2. There are 19 residues in the CDR3. Germline V gives CDR1 MGHRA, CDR2 YSYEKL. The V gene end was trimmed by 0 bases and the J gene end by 7 bases; junction bases not matched to a gene: 17.

This clone came up many times. Additional DNA sequences in this sample encode the identical CDR3. The rearrangement uses TRBV5-5 and TRBJ2-7; TRBD1 aligns across 7 bases. The CDR3 extends over 12 amino acids. Germline V lookup: CDR1 SGHKS, CDR2 YYEKEE (reference sequence). The V and J ends lost 2 bases and 7 bases, in that order; junction bases with no gene match: 3. The CDR3 nucleotides read TGTGCCAGCAGCTTTACAGGGGAAGAGCAGTACTTC. Its translation is CASSFTGEEQYF.

The gene calls are TRBV28 and TRBJ1-1; D call uncertain. Germline values: CDR1 MDHEN, CDR2 SYDVKM. CDR3 length: 14 amino acids. Trimming cost V 5 bases and J 1 base, with 11 bases left between them. CDR3 loop: CASSLIPGNTEAFF. The CDR3 region has the DNA TGTGCCAGCAGTCTCATCCCAGGGAACACTGAAGCTTTCTTT.